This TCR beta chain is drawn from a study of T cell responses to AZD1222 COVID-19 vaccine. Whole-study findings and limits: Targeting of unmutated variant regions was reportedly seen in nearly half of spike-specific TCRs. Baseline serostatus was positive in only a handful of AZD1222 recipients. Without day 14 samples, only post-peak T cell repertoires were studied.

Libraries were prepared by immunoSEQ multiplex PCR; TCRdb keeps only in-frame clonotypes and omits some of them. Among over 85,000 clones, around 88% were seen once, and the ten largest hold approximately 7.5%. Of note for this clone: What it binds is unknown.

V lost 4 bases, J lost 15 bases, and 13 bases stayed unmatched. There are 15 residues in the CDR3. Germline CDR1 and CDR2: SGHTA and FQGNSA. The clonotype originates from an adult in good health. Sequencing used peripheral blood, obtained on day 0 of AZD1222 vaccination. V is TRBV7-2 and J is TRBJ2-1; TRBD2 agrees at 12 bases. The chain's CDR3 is CASSSRTSGAAPGFF. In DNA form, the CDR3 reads TGTGCCAGCAGCTCCCGGACTAGCGGGGCCGCGCCCGGGTTCTTC.